This T cell receptor (beta chain) derives from a study of response to subunit inactivated influenza vaccine. General observations from the study: The authors proposed limited new T cell recruitment per seasonal influenza vaccination.

The CDR3 runs to 12 residues. V shed 4 bases and J shed 5 bases, with 12 bases lying between them. Per germline, CDR1 SQVTM and CDR2 ANQGSEA. TCRdb used MiXCR to reprocess the RT-PCR reads, holding one entry per CDR3 protein. This sample has hundreds of thousands of distinct CDR3 sequences, with 9.5% to 12% found just once. Ten or more counts support this clonotype. Its antigen is undetermined. The TCR originated in a man aged 50-60 years who received an inactivated influenza vaccine. The input for sequencing was PBMCs from blood, taken 40 to 50 days after vaccination. The rearrangement uses TRBV29-1 and TRBJ2-7, with D uncertain. Here the CDR3 reads CSVVSPSHEQYF. The CDR3, as DNA: TGCAGCGTTGTGTCCCCCTCGCACGAGCAGTACTTC.